One and the same sample provided the 3 T cell receptor beta chains below, sequenced in a study of T-cell reconstitution after alpha-beta-depleted transplantation in children. Unique molecular identifiers were incorporated into the prepared TCRbeta library. TCRdb independently ran MiXCR on the PCR reads; one entry per CDR3 protein. The data show approximately 400,000 distinct CDR3 sequences, under 20% seen once. Sequences were derived from PBMCs, mostly from graft donor cells, sampled 360 days after TCRalphabeta/CD19-depleted stem cell transplant. The receptors stem from a boy in the first two years of life who had a stem cell transplant for Wiskott-Aldrich syndrome, so the T cells may come from the graft donor.

This clonotype turned up a few times. The chain couples TRBV20-1 to TRBJ2-7, with 11 bases identical to TRBD2. This CDR3 contains 16 residues. With 4 bases clipped from V and 3 bases from J, the junction kept 11 bases outside the gene matches. Per germline, CDR1 DFQATT and CDR2 SNEGSKA (reference sequence). The CDR3 here is CSAKPGLAGGFYEQYF. The CDR3 nucleotides read TGCAGTGCTAAACCGGGCCTAGCGGGAGGTTTCTACGAGCAGTACTTC.

V is TRBV6-5 and J is TRBJ2-2; TRBD1 matches at 10 bases. The CDR3 sequence is 16 residues long. Germline CDR1 is MNHEY and CDR2 is SVGAGI. V dropped 4 bases and J dropped 5; count of bases not matched to a gene: 7. The CDR3 sequence: CASSLTGTGETGELFF. CDR3 DNA: TGTGCCAGCAGTTTAACCGGGACAGGGGAGACCGGGGAGCTGTTTTTT.

This clonotype was observed a handful of times. The genes are TRBV12-3 or TRBV12-4 and TRBJ1-5; D perhaps matches TRBD1 (5 bases). Trimming left V 3 bases short and J 7 bases short, with 13 bases between. The CDR3 is 14 amino acids. The CDR3 DNA reads TGTGCCAGCAGTTTTCGGGGGGTCATACAGCCCCAGCATTTT. Amino acids: CASSFRGVIQPQHF.